A single sample gave rise to the 29 T cell receptor beta chains below, sequenced in a study of T cells in Graves' hyperthyroidism and ophthalmopathy. TCR beta CDR3 region amplification was performed from RNA transcripts. TCR CDR3 regions were first amplified by RT-PCR with HTBI primers. A single record per CDR3 protein comes from TCRdb applying MiXCR to the multiplex PCR reads. The data hold 500,000 to 700,000 distinct CDR3 sequences, with over 15% observed a single time. Sequencing used blood. All receptors derive from a woman between 18 and 29 years old with Graves' hyperthyroidism.

J is TRBJ1-2 and V is TRBV7-9; 9 nucleotides line up with TRBD1. The CDR3 sequence is 15 residues long. Germline trimming cut 4 bases from V and 5 bases from J; bases unmatched to any gene: 8. The germline V gene has CDR1 SEHNR and CDR2 FQNEAQ (reference sequence). CDR3 amino acids: CASSSRDRELYGYTF. The CDR3 nucleotides read TGTGCCAGCAGCTCTCGGGACAGGGAATTATATGGCTACACCTTC. The full variable domain, its missing parts supplied by reference TRBV7-9 and TRBJ1-2, is DTGVSQNPRHKITKRGQNVTFRCDPISEHNRLYWYRQTLGQGPEFLTYFQNEAQLEKSRLLSDRFSAERPKGSFSTLEIQRTEQGDSAMYLCASSSRDRELYGYTFGSGTRLTVV.

This clonotype was recorded many times. The chain uses TRBV2 and TRBJ1-5, with 9 bases matching TRBD1. The CDR3 covers 14 residues. Germline assignment: CDR1 SNHLY and CDR2 FYNNEI. Germline trimming cut 5 bases from V and 4 bases from J; bases unmatched to any gene: 3. The CDR3 nucleotides read TGTGCCAGCAGTTCAGGACAGGGGAATCAGCCCCAGCATTTT. This sequence encodes CASSSGQGNQPQHF. Drawing the rest from reference TRBV2 and TRBJ1-5, the complete variable domain is EPEVTQTPSHQVTQMGQEVILRCVPISNHLYFYWYRQILGQKVEFLVSFYNNEISEKSEIFDDQFSVERPDGSNFTLKIRSTKLEDSAMYFCASSSGQGNQPQHFGDGTRLSIL.

This clonotype was found a few times. The CDR3 here is CAVGRNTEAFF. The CDR3 coding sequence is TGTGCCGTGGGACGTAACACTGAAGCTTTCTTT. The chain combines TRBV6-1 with TRBJ1-1; D is perhaps TRBD1 (5 bases). CDR1 is MNHNS, CDR2 SASEGT, per germline. V gave up 11 bases and J gave up 2 bases, with 9 bases separating them. This CDR3 is built from 11 residues.

The CDR3 bases are TGTGCCAGCAGTGATGGGACTAGCGGATACGAGCAGTACTTC. As protein: CASSDGTSGYEQYF. The chain has TRBV2 and TRBJ2-7; 11 nucleotides line up with TRBD2. The V gene end was trimmed by 3 bases and the J gene end by 4 bases; junction bases not matched to a gene: 2. Germline CDR1 reads SNHLY; CDR2 reads FYNNEI. The CDR3 has 14 residues.

In its sample, this clonotype was seen a few times. The chain carries TRBV7-9 and TRBJ1-6; D not resolved. V was cut by 6 bases and J by 7 bases, with 13 bases left in between. Germline loops: CDR1 SEHNR, CDR2 FQNEAQ (reference sequence). CDR3 size: 14 residues. In DNA form, the CDR3 reads TGTGCCAGCAGGATGACGGGAATAAATTCACCCCTCCACTTT. Residues: CASRMTGINSPLHF.

This clonotype has at least ten counts. The chain links TRBV18 to TRBJ2-1, with 7 bases lining up with TRBD1. Trimming at V came to 2 bases and at J to 1 base, leaving 2 bases not matched to a gene. CDR1 and CDR2 from the germline V gene are KGHSH and LQKENI. This CDR3 contains 15 residues. The CDR3 coding sequence is TGTGCCAGCTCACCAAGACAGGGTTCCTACAATGAGCAGTTCTTC. This sequence encodes CASSPRQGSYNEQFF. The variable domain in full, completed from reference TRBV18 and TRBJ2-1, reads NAGVMQNPRHLVRRRGQEARLRCSPMKGHSHVYWYRQLPEEGLKFMVYLQKENIIDESGMPKERFSAEFPKEGPSILRIQQVVRGDSAAYFCASSPRQGSYNEQFFGPGTRLTVL.

The CDR3 DNA reads TGTGCCTGGAGAAGGGCCTACGAGCAGTACTTC. It translates to CAWRRAYEQYF. The rearrangement joins TRBV30 to TRBJ2-7; D remains ambiguous. V was clipped by 3 bases and J by 2 bases, with 5 bases between them. This CDR3 comprises 11 residues. Germline CDR1 reads GTSNPN; CDR2 reads SVGIG (reference sequence).

This clonotype was seen only a few times. The V call is TRBV6-1, the J call TRBJ2-6, with 8 bases that match TRBD1. The J segment lost 0 bases and the V segment lost 6 bases, leaving 4 bases of the junction unmatched. Looked up from germline, CDR1 is MNHNS and CDR2 is SASEGT. There are 16 residues in the CDR3. In DNA form, the CDR3 reads TGTGCCAGCAGCCGGACAGGGAGCTCTGGGGCCAACGTCCTGACTTTC. Amino acid sequence: CASSRTGSSGANVLTF.

This clonotype was counted at least ten times. V is TRBV7-2 and J is TRBJ1-2, with D possibly being TRBD1 (5 bases). Trimming cost V 7 bases and J 6 bases, with 15 bases left between them. The CDR3 extends over 13 amino acids. Germline CDR1 and CDR2: SGHTA and FQGNSA. The chain's CDR3 is CASTEGPWDGYTF. In nucleotides, the CDR3 is TGTGCCAGCACGGAGGGACCATGGGATGGCTACACCTTC.

This clonotype was picked up a small number of times. The CDR3 loop reads CASSEWVGNTEAFF. DNA for the CDR3: TGCGCCAGCAGTGAATGGGTTGGGAACACTGAAGCTTTCTTT. The chain employs TRBV10-2 and TRBJ1-1; D remains ambiguous. The CDR3 is made up of 14 amino acids. Germline V gives CDR1 WSHSY, CDR2 SAAADI. Between the trimmed V and J ends, which lost 3 bases and 1 base, there was a span of 9 bases.

The V and J genes are TRBV19 and TRBJ1-4; possibly TRBD1 for D (5 bases). Trimming shortened V by 8 bases and J by 3 bases, and 16 bases separated the two germline ends. This CDR3 comprises 15 residues. Germline V CDR1 and CDR2: LNHDA, SQIVND (reference sequence). As DNA, the CDR3 is TGTGCCAGTTATTCGGGGGGAGGGGCTAATGAAAAACTGTTTTTT. It is translated as CASYSGGGANEKLFF. Full variable domain (rest looked up from reference TRBV19 and TRBJ1-4): DGGITQSPKYLFRKEGQNVTLSCEQNLNHDAMYWYRQDPGQGLRLIYYSQIVNDFQKGDIAEGYSVSREKKESFPLTVTSAQKNPTAFYLCASYSGGGANEKLFFGSGTQLSVL.

With respect to this clonotype: A much larger clone sits a single nucleotide away, making a read error possible. The CDR3 nucleotides read TGTGCCGGCAGCGAGCCCGATGGCTACACCTTC. Residues: CAGSEPDGYTF. This sequence joins TRBV2 and TRBJ1-2; D gene uncertain. The germline V gene encodes CDR1 SNHLY and CDR2 FYNNEI. CDR3 length: 11 residues. Full variable domain (rest looked up from reference TRBV2 and TRBJ1-2): EPEVTQTPSHQVTQMGQEVILRCVPISNHLYFYWYRQILGQKVEFLVSFYNNEISEKSEIFDDQFSVERPDGSNFTLKIRSTKLEDSAMYFCAGSEPDGYTFGSGTRLTVV.

This chain uses TRBV19 with TRBJ1-5, with D unresolved. Trimming left V 5 bases short and J 9 bases short, with 14 bases between. The germline CDR1 and CDR2 sequences are LNHDA and SQIVND (reference sequence). CDR3 length: 13 residues. The CDR3 sequence is CASSLDWFPPQHF. The DNA of the CDR3 is TGTGCCAGTAGTTTGGACTGGTTCCCGCCCCAGCATTTT.

This clonotype has at least ten counts. This chain links TRBV30 with TRBJ2-4, with a possible D match to TRBD2 (6 bases). Trimming left V 5 bases short and J 7 bases short, with 12 bases between. The CDR3 sequence is 12 residues long. Germline V gene sequence: CDR1 GTSNPN, CDR2 SVGIG (reference sequence). CDR3 region: CAWESGRNIQYF. In DNA form, the CDR3 reads TGTGCCTGGGAGTCAGGGAGGAACATTCAGTACTTC.

This chain connects TRBV7-9 to TRBJ2-6, with TRBD2 as a possible D gene (7 bases). Deletions cut 5 bases from V and 4 bases from J, with 18 bases between. The CDR3 spans 17 residues. Germline CDR1 is SEHNR and CDR2 is FQNEAQ (reference sequence). The CDR3 DNA sequence: TGTGCCAGCAGCCCCGCGGGGGCGCTTAGGGGGGCCAACGTCCTGACTTTC. This sequence encodes CASSPAGALRGANVLTF.

This clonotype was counted once. V usage is TRBV6-2 or TRBV6-3 and J usage is TRBJ2-5; a weak D match, TRBD1 (6 bases). Germline CDR1 reads MNHEY; CDR2 reads SVGEGT. The germline V and J ends were trimmed by 2 bases and 5 bases, with 15 bases remaining between them. The CDR3 consists of 15 residues. CDR3 loop: CASSYLGQRRETQYF. CDR3 nucleotides: TGTGCCAGCAGTTACCTAGGACAGCGTCGGGAGACCCAGTACTTC.

The chain recombines TRBV6-1 with TRBJ2-2, with D hard to call. The CDR3 has 14 residues. Germline V gene lookup returns CDR1 MNHNS and CDR2 SASEGT. Trimming took 7 bases from V and 3 from J, leaving 12 bases between them. The DNA of the CDR3 is TGTGCCAGCACGCAGGTTCTTGACACCGGGGAGCTGTTTTTT. This codes for CASTQVLDTGELFF.

This clonotype occurred many times. The chain joins TRBV12-3 or TRBV12-4 to TRBJ1-1, with TRBD1 identical over 8 bases. The CDR3 is made up of 15 amino acids. The ends lost 4 bases at V and 6 bases at J; junction bases unmatched: 10. This CDR3 reads CASSSQGTGGAEAFF. CDR3 sequence (DNA): TGTGCCAGCAGTTCCCAGGGAACAGGGGGAGCTGAAGCTTTCTTT.

This clonotype was seen a few times. This chain joins TRBV5-1 and TRBJ2-7; a weak D match, TRBD2 (6 bases). The germline V and J ends were trimmed by 2 bases and 5 bases, with 17 bases remaining between them. This CDR3 has 15 residues. Looked up from germline, CDR1 is SGHRS and CDR2 is YFSETQ. The CDR3 DNA reads as TGCGCCAGCAGCTTCACGCCCGGAGGGCGGGACGAGCAGTACTTC. Residues: CASSFTPGGRDEQYF.

This clonotype was detected ten times or more. In nucleotides, the CDR3 is TGTGCCAGCAGCTTAGAAGGGGCTCCCTCCTACGAGCAGTACTTC. Its translation: CASSLEGAPSYEQYF. The J gene is TRBJ2-7, the V gene TRBV7-2; perhaps TRBD1 as D (5 bases). The CDR3 covers 15 residues. V was shortened by 1 base and J by 0 bases, with 10 bases between the two germline ends. Per the germline V gene, CDR1 is SGHTA and CDR2 is FQGNSA.

This clonotype has a count of ten or more. The chain uses TRBV10-1 and TRBJ2-7, with TRBD1 matching over 8 bases. V lost 3 bases, J lost 4 bases, and 8 bases stayed unmatched. Germline CDR1 is WNHNN and CDR2 is SYGVQD (reference sequence). The CDR3 is 15 amino acids. Here the CDR3 reads CASSETGTGRYEQYF. As DNA, the CDR3 is TGCGCCAGCAGTGAAACCGGGACAGGAAGATACGAGCAGTACTTC.

This clonotype was observed at least ten times. J is TRBJ1-2 and V is TRBV19; maybe TRBD1 (5 bases). V dropped 6 bases and J dropped 5 bases, with 16 bases sitting between them. The CDR3 is 14 amino acids. Germline V gene sequence: CDR1 LNHDA, CDR2 SQIVND (reference sequence). The CDR3 spells CASSPGWAGYGYTF. The CDR3 region has the DNA TGTGCCAGTAGCCCCGGTTGGGCAGGGTATGGCTACACCTTC.

This clonotype came up many times. The chain employs TRBV10-2 and TRBJ2-5; 10 positions agree with TRBD2. V trimming: 3 bases; J trimming: 5 bases; junction bases outside the gene matches: 12. The CDR3 contains 17 residues. The V gene's germline CDR1 is WSHSY and CDR2 SAAADI. Written as DNA, the CDR3 is TGCGCCAGCAGTGATCCGGGGCTAGCGGGAGTATGGGAGACCCAGTACTTC. Its protein product is CASSDPGLAGVWETQYF.

This clonotype has ten or more counts. The chain joins TRBV7-2 to TRBJ1-6; 7 bases are shared with TRBD1. V lost 2 bases, J lost 7 bases, and 5 bases stayed unmatched. Per germline, CDR1 SGHTA and CDR2 FQGNSA. This CDR3 has 15 residues. The CDR3 region is CASSLTGTANSPLHF. Here the CDR3 DNA reads TGTGCCAGCAGCTTAACCGGGACAGCCAATTCACCCCTCCACTTT.

This clonotype was observed many times. This chain joins TRBV7-8 and TRBJ1-6, with 7 nucleotides matching TRBD1. Per germline, CDR1 SGHVS and CDR2 FQNEAQ. The J segment lost 7 bases and the V segment lost 6 bases, leaving 6 bases of the junction unmatched. This CDR3 spans 14 amino acids. CDR3 amino acids: CASSLGQLNSPLHF. CDR3 nucleotides: TGTGCCAGCAGTCTGGGACAGCTCAATTCACCCCTCCACTTT.

This clonotype was picked up many times. The chain couples TRBV24-1 to TRBJ2-7, with TRBD1 matching over 7 bases. Germline V gene sequence: CDR1 KGHDR, CDR2 SFDVKD. V was pared by 3 bases and J by 1 base, with 5 bases of the junction left unmatched. This CDR3 region has 15 residues. CDR3 region: CATSDTGARSYEQYF. CDR3 in DNA: TGTGCCACCAGTGATACAGGGGCGCGTTCCTACGAGCAGTACTTC.

This clonotype was found a few times. This chain links TRBV7-8 with TRBJ1-5; D is ambiguous. The CDR3 totals 19 residues. Trimming pared 3 bases from V and 0 bases from J, leaving 21 bases between. Germline assignment: CDR1 SGHVS and CDR2 FQNEAQ. DNA of the CDR3: TGTGCCAGCAGCTTCTCGCGCCCAAAAGGACGATATAGCAATCAGCCCCAGCATTTT. Amino acids: CASSFSRPKGRYSNQPQHF.

The DNA of the CDR3 is TGTGCCAGCAGTTTAAAAGGGGGACCCCTTGAGCAGTTCTTC. It specifies CASSLKGGPLEQFF. The chain is built from TRBV27 and TRBJ2-1; a possible D gene is TRBD1 (6 bases). The CDR3 length is 14 residues. V lost 2 bases and J lost 9, with 14 bases in between. Germline V gives CDR1 MNHEY, CDR2 SMNVEV (reference sequence).

This clonotype was counted between two and nine times. This chain uses TRBV18 with TRBJ1-4, with D uncertain. CDR1 and CDR2 (germline): KGHSH, LQKENI. The CDR3 is 14 residues long. With 6 bases removed from V and 8 bases from J, the gap between germline ends came to 16 bases. The CDR3 reads CASSRTEEGEKLFF. DNA of the CDR3: TGTGCCAGCTCCCGCACCGAGGAAGGGGAAAAACTGTTTTTT.